This TCR beta chain was sequenced during a study of blood T cell repertoires in COVID-19. This CDR3 has 15 residues. CDR1 MNHEY and CDR2 SVGAGI come from the germline V gene. V was clipped by 5 bases and J by 3 bases, with 17 bases between them. Sequencing was performed with immunoSEQ multiplex PCR; in TCRdb, only in-frame clones are kept and a portion is missing. The sample shows 130,000 or so clones, approximately 88% of them seen only once. This sequence was found in a man aged 55 to 69 with acute or convalescent COVID-19. The specimen was peripheral blood. The gene calls are TRBV6-5 and TRBJ2-7; D ambiguous. CDR3 DNA: TGTGCCAGCAGTCCAGACACCCCGTTCCTCTACGAGCAGTACTTC. Amino acid sequence: CASSPDTPFLYEQYF.